A selection of T cell receptor beta chains follows, all from one sample in a study of blood T cell repertoires in COVID-19. Only in-frame clones appear in the TCRdb table, and some are missing; sequencing was by immunoSEQ multiplex PCR. The repertoire has roughly 120,000 clones, around 81% of them found once; the top ten carry more than 4%. The source material was peripheral blood. These receptors all stem from a human donor in a cohort sampled during active or convalescent COVID-19. The conserved cysteine and the conserved F or W are not part of the CDR3 here. D genes are given only for firm matches.

D	J	V	CDR3
.	TRBJ1-4	TRBV10-2	ASSETIRTANEKLF
TRBD1	TRBJ2-1	TRBV5-1	ASSLAGQGLYNEQF
.	TRBJ1-1	TRBV29-1	SADRNTEAF
.	TRBJ2-1	TRBV7-2	ASSSSQGFHEQF
.	TRBJ1-1	TRBV18	ASSPSQGPNTEAF
.	TRBJ2-5	TRBV15	ATSRGHQETQY
TRBD2	TRBJ2-7	TRBV27	ASRLAGGAYEQY
TRBD2	TRBJ2-3	TRBV19	ASTPLAGAFPDTQY
TRBD2	TRBJ2-2	TRBV9	ASRRTSGGVGELF
.	TRBJ1-2	TRBV19	ASSKGGGDSNYGYT
TRBD1	TRBJ2-1	TRBV19	ASSPQDRGVYNEQF
TRBD1	TRBJ1-1	TRBV10-3	AIRGQTFTEAF
TRBD2	TRBJ2-1	TRBV11-1	ASTPLAAIHNEQF
TRBD1	TRBJ1-3	TRBV4-1	ASSQQGALSGNTIY
.	TRBJ2-2	TRBV3-1/TRBV3-2	ASSQDRGRDFTGELF
.	TRBJ2-5	TRBV7-2	ASSLVRGLYQETQY
TRBD1	TRBJ1-6	TRBV19	ASSTSRTGSNRSPLH
.	TRBJ2-4	TRBV30	AWSRRGLQIQY
.	TRBJ1-1	TRBV11-2	ASSSWTGNTEAF
TRBD2	TRBJ2-3	TRBV6-2/TRBV6-3	ASSYALAGGNTDTQY
.	TRBJ1-4	TRBV30	AWNTNGATNEKLF
TRBD2	TRBJ2-7	TRBV27	ASQQRGAGGPYEQY
TRBD2	TRBJ2-5	TRBV4-3	ASSQGPGLGVSQY
.	TRBJ2-5	TRBV24-1	ATSEGGIQETQY
.	TRBJ1-6	TRBV5-1	ASRGDTQSPLH
TRBD1	TRBJ1-6	TRBV27	ASSLVGDRSSYNSPLH
TRBD2	TRBJ2-7	TRBV27	ASRGLAGVGWYEQY
.	TRBJ2-5	TRBV5-6	ASSLRSLYEETQY
TRBD2	TRBJ2-7	TRBV28	ASRRLAGSYEQY
TRBD1	TRBJ1-2	TRBV27	ASGPGQGQSRRGYT
.	TRBJ2-5	TRBV12-3/TRBV12-4	ASSIGITRDQY
.	TRBJ2-7	TRBV7-9	ASSLEGQGSEQY
TRBD2	TRBJ2-1	TRBV29-1	SGGTSGMRGEQF
.	TRBJ2-3	TRBV2	ASRGTGFGTDTQY
.	TRBJ1-4	TRBV14	ASSRQSREKLF
.	TRBJ2-1	TRBV9	ASSGLDGREFHEQF
.	TRBJ2-7	TRBV5-1	ASSLQPDSYEQY
.	TRBJ2-7	TRBV18	ASSHDRSYEQY
.	TRBJ2-5	TRBV28	ASRGGGRGVRETQY
TRBD1	TRBJ2-3	TRBV27	ASSSRTGQDTQY
.	TRBJ1-3	TRBV7-6	ASSLDRYSGNTIY
.	TRBJ2-1	TRBV28	ASSLGGRKGEQF
TRBD2	TRBJ2-3	TRBV4-3	ASSLSGLAGGIDTQY
.	TRBJ1-6	TRBV7-9	ASSLSPGALH
TRBD1	TRBJ2-3	TRBV29-1	SVEPRTGSTDTQY
.	TRBJ2-3	TRBV6-1	ASSEAGGFPDTQY
TRBD1	TRBJ1-4	TRBV27	ASSFAGGGEKLF
.	TRBJ2-3	TRBV4-1	ASSMREVDTQY
.	TRBJ1-3	TRBV18	ASLEHSGNTIY
TRBD1	TRBJ1-4	TRBV6-5	ASRNVGTGNEKLF
TRBD2	TRBJ2-1	TRBV11-2	ASSLAGGGSYNEQF
.	TRBJ2-6	TRBV5-4	ASSLQPLNGANVLT
.	TRBJ2-3	TRBV7-9	ASSPQGLQADTQY
.	TRBJ1-1	TRBV29-1	SVVKAGRGEAF